The source of this TCR beta chain is a study of cytomegalovirus exposure and HLA in healthy donors. It was with 60 Vbeta and 13 Jbeta primers that the PCR ran. TCRdb keeps only in-frame clones here, not all; method: immunoSEQ multiplex PCR. The sample holds some 41,000 clones. Donors consisted of healthy bone marrow donors. Turning to this clone: Its antigen is not known.

Study findings and constraints: CMV serostatus was the sole immune exposure data available. Reports showed the classifier diagnosing cytomegalovirus status with high specificity and sensitivity.

Sequenced sample: PBMCs. The sequence was obtained from a male donor in good health and CMV-seronegative.

The CDR3 reads CASSLGGLLSTDTQYF. The DNA of the CDR3 is TGTGCCAGCAGCTTAGGGGGGCTCCTTAGCACAGATACGCAGTATTTT. The chain couples TRBV11-1 to TRBJ2-3; possibly TRBD1 for D (6 bases). The CDR3 runs to 16 residues. The V and J ends lost 1 base and 0 bases respectively, with 11 bases between them. Germline V gives CDR1 SGHAT, CDR2 FQDESV (reference sequence).